The T cell receptor beta chain described here comes from a study of resident and recirculating memory T cells in vitiligo. Whole-study results and caveats: Vitiligo lesions lacked a unique dominant clone, and clonality varied. TCR sequences were not conserved across biopsy sites or patients.

Profiling relied on immunoSEQ multiplex PCR, and the TCRdb table lists in-frame clones only, not all of them. The data hold tens of thousands of clones, with roughly nine tenths observed a single time. Remarks on this clone: Its antigen is not identified.

Stability required unchanged lesions during the previous 6 months. Stable patients also lacked confetti depigmentation, a sign of active vitiligo. The V gene's germline CDR1 is SGHNT and CDR2 YYREEE (reference sequence). The CDR3 covers 13 residues. V gave up 3 bases and J gave up 4 bases; unmatched junction bases: 3. The chain employs TRBV5-4 and TRBJ1-2; the match to TRBD1 covers 7 bases. The receptor was isolated from a male donor with vitiligo. Sequences were obtained from blood. CDR3 in DNA: TGTGCCAGCAGCTCATGGGACAGCTATGGCTACACCTTC. Translated, it gives CASSSWDSYGYTF.